Shown below are 18 T cell receptor beta chains from a single sample sequenced in a study of cytomegalovirus exposure and HLA in healthy donors. Assay used: immunoSEQ multiplex PCR; TCRdb lists only in-frame clones, some missing. This table holds 150,000 to 200,000 clones, roughly 86% found once. Sequenced: PBMCs. These receptors were collected from a woman in her late teens or twenties in good health and CMV-seronegative.

V and J are TRBV2 and TRBJ1-4; D gene uncertain. CDR3 length: 14 amino acids. Germline CDR1 and CDR2: SNHLY and FYNNEI. Trimming shortened V by 6 bases and J by 0 bases, and 8 bases separated the two germline ends. The CDR3 is CASRTGATNEKLFF. CDR3 in DNA: TGTGCCAGCAGGACGGGAGCAACTAATGAAAAACTGTTTTTT.

The chain has TRBV30 and TRBJ2-3; the D is unclear. The CDR3 runs 12 residues. V gave up 0 bases and J gave up 11 bases, with 12 bases separating them. CDR1 GTSNPN and CDR2 SVGIG come from the germline V gene (reference sequence). CDR3 loop: CAWSVRSGWQYF. CDR3 in DNA: TGTGCCTGGAGTGTCAGGTCAGGATGGCAGTATTTT.

The chain uses TRBV5-5 and TRBJ2-7; no definite D call. V shed 3 bases and J shed 3 bases, with 7 bases lying between them. CDR3 length: 12 residues. The germline V gene has CDR1 SGHKS and CDR2 YYEKEE (reference sequence). DNA for the CDR3: TGTGCCAGCAGCTACCTAAGCTACGAGCAGTACTTC. Encoded protein: CASSYLSYEQYF.

V is TRBV13 and J is TRBJ1-5, with 9 bases fitting TRBD1. Germline assignment: CDR1 PRHDT and CDR2 FYEKMQ (reference sequence). The junction had 9 bases not matched to a gene; V was cut back by 4 bases and J by 2 bases. This CDR3 spans 17 amino acids. The CDR3 is CASSSGTGWRGNQPQHF. The CDR3 DNA follows: TGTGCCAGCAGCTCCGGGACAGGGTGGCGGGGCAATCAGCCCCAGCATTTT.

V and J are TRBV27 and TRBJ1-1, with TRBD1 matching over 11 bases. Germline-derived CDR1 and CDR2 are MNHEY and SMNVEV (reference sequence). This CDR3 region has 15 residues. V gave up 7 bases and J gave up 0 bases; unmatched junction bases: 4. The CDR3 protein is CASKDRGRVNTEAFF. The CDR3 DNA reads as TGTGCCAGCAAGGACAGGGGGCGGGTGAACACTGAAGCTTTCTTT.

The chain carries TRBV2 and TRBJ2-1; 10 bases agree with TRBD2. CDR1 is SNHLY, CDR2 FYNNEI, per germline. V lost 6 bases, J lost 2 bases, and 10 bases stayed unmatched. The CDR3 spans 17 residues. CDR3 nucleotides: TGTGCCAGCAGCGATATTAGCGGGAGGATGGCCTACAATGAGCAGTTCTTC. Protein product: CASSDISGRMAYNEQFF.

Comments on this clone: The same CDR3 arises from other DNA sequences in this sample as well. V gene TRBV5-1 combines with J gene TRBJ2-1; the D is unclear. CDR3 length: 12 amino acids. Looked up from germline, CDR1 is SGHRS and CDR2 is YFSETQ. V was clipped by 6 bases and J by 5 bases, with 9 bases between them. The CDR3 loop is CASNLLDNEQFF. CDR3 nucleotides: TGCGCCAGCAACCTATTAGACAATGAGCAGTTCTTC.

The V and J genes are TRBV29-1 and TRBJ1-2, with D possibly matching TRBD1 (5 bases). Trimming cost V 2 bases and J 6 bases, with 10 bases left between them. This CDR3 comprises 12 residues. CDR1 and CDR2 (germline): SQVTM, ANQGSEA. CDR3 nucleotides: TGCAGCGTTGAAAAGGGGTTCGATGGCTACACCTTC. Its translation is CSVEKGFDGYTF.

The chain combines TRBV5-1 with TRBJ2-3; 9 bases are a match to TRBD1. The CDR3 spans 16 residues. V shed 4 bases and J 3 bases; nucleotides not matched to a gene: 9. Per germline, CDR1 SGHRS and CDR2 YFSETQ. As DNA, the CDR3 is TGCGCCAGCAGCGAGGGGACAGGGAGAGGGACAGATACGCAGTATTTT. This translates into CASSEGTGRGTDTQYF.

The chain is built from TRBV5-1 and TRBJ2-6; 9 bases are shared with TRBD1. With V trimmed by 3 bases and J by 0 bases, 4 bases remained unmatched. Germline V gene data show CDR1 as SGHRS and CDR2 as YFSETQ. This CDR3 spans 17 amino acids. The CDR3 DNA reads TGCGCCAGCAGCTGGACAGGGGCCAACTCTGGGGCCAACGTCCTGACTTTC. Translated, it gives CASSWTGANSGANVLTF.

The V and J genes are TRBV6-5 and TRBJ1-3; D is unresolved. CDR1 is MNHEY, CDR2 SVGAGI, per germline. V dropped 0 bases and J dropped 3 bases, with 12 bases sitting between them. The CDR3 extends over 16 amino acids. As DNA, the CDR3 is TGTGCCAGCAGTTACTCCTCGGCGGGGTATGGAAACACCATATATTTT. Its protein is CASSYSSAGYGNTIYF.

The chain carries TRBV7-9 and TRBJ2-3; TRBD2 matches 12 bases. The CDR3 totals 15 residues. From germline, CDR1 is SEHNR and CDR2 FQNEAQ (reference sequence). V shed 8 bases, J shed 3 bases, and the junction held 6 bases outside the gene matches. The CDR3 sequence is CASRLAGASTDTQYF. DNA for the CDR3: TGTGCCAGCCGACTAGCGGGAGCTAGTACAGATACGCAGTATTTT.

The V gene is TRBV30, the J gene TRBJ2-1, with 13 nucleotides matching TRBD2. The junction had 4 bases not matched to a gene; V was cut back by 3 bases and J by 2 bases. CDR3 length: 16 amino acids. Germline CDR1 and CDR2: GTSNPN and SVGIG (reference sequence). CDR3 region: CAWRPGTSGTYNEQFF. CDR3 in DNA: TGTGCCTGGAGGCCCGGGACTAGCGGGACCTACAATGAGCAGTTCTTC.

The V call is TRBV7-6, the J call TRBJ2-3; 8 positions agree with TRBD2. V lost 8 bases, J lost 0 bases, and 10 bases stayed unmatched. The CDR3 loop spans 16 amino acids. Germline loops: CDR1 SGHVS, CDR2 FNYEAQ. As DNA, the CDR3 is TGTGCCAGCGGGATAGCGGGAATTCTAAGCACAGATACGCAGTATTTT. This encodes CASGIAGILSTDTQYF. The whole variable domain, filled in from reference TRBV7-6 and TRBJ2-3, reads GAGVSQSPRYKVTKRGQDVALRCDPISGHVSLYWYRQALGQGPEFLTYFNYEAQQDKSGLPNDRFSAERPEGSISTLTIQRTEQRDSAMYRCASGIAGILSTDTQYFGPGTRLTVL.

This chain connects TRBV25-1 to TRBJ1-2; no clear D. Trimming removed 6 bases at V and 2 bases at J, with 10 bases between. This CDR3 region has 13 residues. Germline values: CDR1 MGHDK, CDR2 SYGVNS. CDR3 in amino acids: CASSGKVNYGYTF. The CDR3 coding sequence is TGTGCCAGCAGCGGGAAAGTGAACTATGGCTACACCTTC.

J is TRBJ2-1 and V is TRBV7-8; D is unclear. CDR1 and CDR2 (germline): SGHVS, FQNEAQ. This CDR3 has 13 residues. V dropped 6 bases and J dropped 0 bases, with 6 bases sitting between them. The CDR3 loop is CASSPSSYNEQFF. The DNA of the CDR3 is TGTGCCAGCAGTCCGAGCTCCTACAATGAGCAGTTCTTC.

This rearrangement joins TRBV5-1 to TRBJ2-3; 7 bases match TRBD2. CDR3 length: 16 residues. CDR1 is SGHRS and CDR2 is YFSETQ in the germline V gene. Trimming took 0 bases from V and 5 from J; bases not matched to a gene: 9. Here the CDR3 DNA reads TGCGCCAGCAGCTTGGAGGCGGCTAGCGGTCGAGATACGCAGTATTTT. Amino acids: CASSLEAASGRDTQYF.

The rearrangement uses TRBV19 and TRBJ2-1, with 16 bases identical to TRBD2. The germline CDR1 and CDR2 sequences are LNHDA and SQIVND (reference sequence). V dropped 7 bases and J dropped 7; count of bases not matched to a gene: 13. This CDR3 spans 18 amino acids. CDR3 coding DNA: TGTGCCAGTATCCCACCCGGGACTAGCGGGGGGGAGCGGAATGAGCAGTTCTTC. Amino acids: CASIPPGTSGGERNEQFF. Full variable domain (remainder filled in from reference TRBV19 and TRBJ2-1): DGGITQSPKYLFRKEGQNVTLSCEQNLNHDAMYWYRQDPGQGLRLIYYSQIVNDFQKGDIAEGYSVSREKKESFPLTVTSAQKNPTAFYLCASIPPGTSGGERNEQFFGPGTRLTVL.